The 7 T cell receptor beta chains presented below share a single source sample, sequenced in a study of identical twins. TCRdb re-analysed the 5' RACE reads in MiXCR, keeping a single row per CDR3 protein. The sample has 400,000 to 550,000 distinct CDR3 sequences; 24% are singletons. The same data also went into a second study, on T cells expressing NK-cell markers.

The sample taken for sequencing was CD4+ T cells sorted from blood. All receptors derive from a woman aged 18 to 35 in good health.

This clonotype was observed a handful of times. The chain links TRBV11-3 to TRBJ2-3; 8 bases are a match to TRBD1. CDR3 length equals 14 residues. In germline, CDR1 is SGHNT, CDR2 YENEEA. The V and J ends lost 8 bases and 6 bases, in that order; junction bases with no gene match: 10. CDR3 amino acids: CASGKAGGADTQYF. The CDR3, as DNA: TGTGCCAGCGGTAAGGCAGGGGGCGCGGATACGCAGTATTTT.

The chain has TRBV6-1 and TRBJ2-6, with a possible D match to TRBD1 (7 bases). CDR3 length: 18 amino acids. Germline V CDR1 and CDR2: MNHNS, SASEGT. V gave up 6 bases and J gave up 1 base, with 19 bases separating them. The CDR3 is CASRAKTGRRSGANVLTF. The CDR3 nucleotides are TGTGCCAGCAGAGCGAAGACAGGGAGGAGATCTGGGGCCAACGTCCTGACTTTC.

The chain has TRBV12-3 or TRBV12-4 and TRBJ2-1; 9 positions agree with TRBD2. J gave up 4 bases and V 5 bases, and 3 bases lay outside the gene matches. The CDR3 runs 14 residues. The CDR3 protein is CASSRTSEYNEQFF. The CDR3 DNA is TGTGCCAGCAGTAGGACTAGCGAATACAATGAGCAGTTCTTC.

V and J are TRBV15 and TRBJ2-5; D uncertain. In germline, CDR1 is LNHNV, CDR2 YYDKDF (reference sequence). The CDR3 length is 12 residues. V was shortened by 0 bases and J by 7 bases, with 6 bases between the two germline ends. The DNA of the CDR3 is TGTGCCACCAGCAGAGATGGTGGGACCCAGTACTTC. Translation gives CATSRDGGTQYF.

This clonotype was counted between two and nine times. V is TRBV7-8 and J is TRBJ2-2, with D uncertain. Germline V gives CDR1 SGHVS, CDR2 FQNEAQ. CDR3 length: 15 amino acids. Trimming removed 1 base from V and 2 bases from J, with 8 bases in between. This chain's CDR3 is CASSLEVLNTGELFF. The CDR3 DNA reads TGTGCCAGCAGCTTAGAAGTTCTAAACACCGGGGAGCTGTTTTTT.

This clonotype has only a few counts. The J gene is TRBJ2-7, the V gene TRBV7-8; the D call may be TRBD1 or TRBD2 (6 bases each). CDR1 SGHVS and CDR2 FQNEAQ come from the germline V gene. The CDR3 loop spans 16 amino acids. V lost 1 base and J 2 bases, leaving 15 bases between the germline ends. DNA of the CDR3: TGTGCCAGCAGCTTAGGTCCCGGGGGCTACGCCTACGAGCAGTACTTC. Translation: CASSLGPGGYAYEQYF.

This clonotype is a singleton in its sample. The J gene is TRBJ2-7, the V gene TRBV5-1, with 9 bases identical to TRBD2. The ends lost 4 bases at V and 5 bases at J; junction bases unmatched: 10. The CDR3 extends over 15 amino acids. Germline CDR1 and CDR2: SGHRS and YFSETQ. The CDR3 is CASSAGGLAINEQYF. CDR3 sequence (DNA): TGCGCCAGCAGCGCTGGCGGACTAGCGATCAACGAGCAGTACTTC.